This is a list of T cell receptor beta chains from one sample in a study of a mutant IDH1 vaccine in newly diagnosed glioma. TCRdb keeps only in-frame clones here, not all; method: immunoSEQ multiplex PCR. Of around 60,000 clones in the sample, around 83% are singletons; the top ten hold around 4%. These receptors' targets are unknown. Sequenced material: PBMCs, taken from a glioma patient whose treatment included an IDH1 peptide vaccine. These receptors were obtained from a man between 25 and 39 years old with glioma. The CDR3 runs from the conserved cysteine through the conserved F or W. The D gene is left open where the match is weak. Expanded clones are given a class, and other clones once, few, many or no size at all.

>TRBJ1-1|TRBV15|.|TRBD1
TGTGCCACCAGCAGAGACGACAGGGGGGGCACTGAAGCTTTCTTT
CATSRDDRGGTEAFF
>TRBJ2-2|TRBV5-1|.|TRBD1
TGCGCCAGCAGCTTGGGGACAGGGGTTTTGGCCGGGGAGCTGTTTTTT
CASSLGTGVLAGELFF
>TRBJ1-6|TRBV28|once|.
TGTGCCAGCAGCAAACTCGCGAGCTCCTATAATTCACCCCTCCACTTT
CASSKLASSYNSPLHF
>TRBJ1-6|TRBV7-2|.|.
TGTGCCAGCAGCTTAGGAGACAACCCAAGCTCCTATAATTCACCCCTCCACTTT
CASSLGDNPSSYNSPLHF
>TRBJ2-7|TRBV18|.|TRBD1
TGTGCCAGCTCACCTAGGGACAGGGGCTCCTACGAGCAGTACTTC
CASSPRDRGSYEQYF
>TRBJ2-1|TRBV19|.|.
TGTGCCAGTAGTATAGGCCTTAACAATGAGCAGTTCTTC
CASSIGLNNEQFF
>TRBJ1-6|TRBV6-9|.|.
TGTGCCAGCATAGGGGGGCAGGGGAGAGAGAATTCACCCCTCCACTTT
CASIGGQGRENSPLHF
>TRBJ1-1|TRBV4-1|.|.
TGCGCCAGCAGCCAGAACAGGGTGAACACTGAAGCTTTCTTT
CASSQNRVNTEAFF
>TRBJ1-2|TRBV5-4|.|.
TGTGCCAGCAGCCCCCTACGGGATAACTATGGCTACACCTTC
CASSPLRDNYGYTF
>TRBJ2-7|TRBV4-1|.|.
TGCGCCAGCAGCCCCACAGGGATCCACGAGCAGTACTTC
CASSPTGIHEQYF
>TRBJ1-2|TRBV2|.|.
TGTGCCAGCAGTGAAGCGCCGATTGGGACACTTTATGGCTACACCTTC
CASSEAPIGTLYGYTF
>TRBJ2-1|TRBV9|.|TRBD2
TGTGCCAGCAGCGAGACCCTAGCGGGGGGGCCAGTTGAGCAGTTCTTC
CASSETLAGGPVEQFF
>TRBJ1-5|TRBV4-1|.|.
TGCGCCAGCAGCCCTTACAGGCCTAATCAGCCCCAGCATTTT
CASSPYRPNQPQHF
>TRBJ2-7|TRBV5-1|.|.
TGCGCCAGCAGCGGTAACTACGAGCAGTACTTC
CASSGNYEQYF
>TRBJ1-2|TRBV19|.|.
TGTGCCAGTAGAGGGGTAACTCTTTTGACGGGGACCTATGGCTACACCTTC
CASRGVTLLTGTYGYTF
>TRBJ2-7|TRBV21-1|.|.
TGTGCCAGCAGCATGATAAGGGAAACTGGCTACGAGCAGTATTTC
CASSMIRETGYEQYF
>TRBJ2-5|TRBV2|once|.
TGTGCCAGCGCAGGGGCTACGACGAACTACCAAGAGACCCAGTACTTC
CASAGATTNYQETQYF
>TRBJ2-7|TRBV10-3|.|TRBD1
TGTGCCACCCGACAGGGCTCCCACGAGCAGTACTTC
CATRQGSHEQYF
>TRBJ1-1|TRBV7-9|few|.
TGTGCCAGCAGCCCCCAGAGATCGGACACTGAAGCTTTCTTT
CASSPQRSDTEAFF
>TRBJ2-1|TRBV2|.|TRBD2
TGTGCCAGCACCCCTTTAGCGGGGGGGAATGAGCAGTTCTTC
CASTPLAGGNEQFF
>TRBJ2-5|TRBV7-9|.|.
TGTGCCAGCAGCTTGCTCCCGGGAGAGACCCAGTACTTC
CASSLLPGETQYF
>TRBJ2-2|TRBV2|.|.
TGTGCCAGCAGTGAACGGGGGTTAACCGGGGAGCTGTTTTTT
CASSERGLTGELFF
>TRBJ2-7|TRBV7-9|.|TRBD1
TGTGCCAGCAGCGTAACCGGGACAGGGACGGCCGAGCAGTACTTC
CASSVTGTGTAEQYF
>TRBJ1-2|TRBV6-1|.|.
TGTGCCAGCAGTGAATTGGATGGCTACACCTTC
CASSELDGYTF
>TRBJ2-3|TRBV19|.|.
TGTGCCAGTAGGCCGACAGGTGATTTGGCAGATACGCAGTATTTT
CASRPTGDLADTQYF
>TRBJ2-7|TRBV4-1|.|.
TGCGCCAGCAGCCAAGCGGCTGGGATCTCCTACGAGCAGTACTTC
CASSQAAGISYEQYF
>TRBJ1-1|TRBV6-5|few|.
TGTGCCAGCAGTTACGAACTGCCAAACACTGAAGCTTTCTTT
CASSYELPNTEAFF
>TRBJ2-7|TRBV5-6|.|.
TGTGCCAGCAGCTTGGGTGTCGCTCGAAACGTCCCCGAGCAGTACTTC
CASSLGVARNVPEQYF
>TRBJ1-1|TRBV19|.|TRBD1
TGTGCCAGTAGCGACAGGGGTATGTCTCTGAGCACTGAAGCTTTCTTT
CASSDRGMSLSTEAFF
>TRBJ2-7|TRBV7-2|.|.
TGTGCCAGCAGCTTAGTGGGGGGGCTCTACGAGCAGTACTTC
CASSLVGGLYEQYF
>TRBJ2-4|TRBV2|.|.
TGTGCCAGCAGTGAAATGATAGCCAAAAACATTCAGTACTTC
CASSEMIAKNIQYF
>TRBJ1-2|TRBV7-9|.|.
TGTGCCAGCAGCCCCGGGGACTATGGCTACACCTTC
CASSPGDYGYTF
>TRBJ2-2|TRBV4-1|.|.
TGCGCCAGCAGCTCCTCCTTCCTCCTGGGGTCCGGGGAGCTGTTTTTT
CASSSSFLLGSGELFF
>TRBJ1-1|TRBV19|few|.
TGTGCCAGTACTAATCCGGGAGGACAGCTTGAAGCTTTCTTT
CASTNPGGQLEAFF
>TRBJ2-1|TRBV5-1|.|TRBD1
TGCGCCAGCAGCTTAGGACAGGGTATTTACAATGAGCAGTTCTTC
CASSLGQGIYNEQFF
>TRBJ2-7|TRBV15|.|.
TGTGCCACCAGCAGAGTGCCCGGACGGGGGGCCCTCTCCTACGAGCAGTACTTC
CATSRVPGRGALSYEQYF
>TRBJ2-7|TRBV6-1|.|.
TGTGCCAGCAGTGAAGCTCTATGGGTCGGGTCCTACGAGCAGTACTTC
CASSEALWVGSYEQYF
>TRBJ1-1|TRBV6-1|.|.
TGTGCCAGCAGATCCAAGGGGGGGGTGCAAACTGAAGCTTTCTTT
CASRSKGGVQTEAFF
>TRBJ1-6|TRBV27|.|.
TGTGCCAGCAGTTCTACAGGGCGCTATAATTCACCCCTCCACTTT
CASSSTGRYNSPLHF
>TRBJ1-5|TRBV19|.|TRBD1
TGTGCCAGTAGTAAATTTGCAGGGGGCGAGCCCCAGCATTTT
CASSKFAGGEPQHF
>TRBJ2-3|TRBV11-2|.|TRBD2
TGTGCCAGCAGTCGGACTAGCGGGGCGCCCACAGATACGCAGTATTTT
CASSRTSGAPTDTQYF
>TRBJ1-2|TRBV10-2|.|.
TGCGCCAGCAGTGATTTTGTCGGGGATAACTATGGCTACACCTTC
CASSDFVGDNYGYTF
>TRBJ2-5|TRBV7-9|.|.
TGTGCCAGCAGCCCCTCGGACCAAGGGGGTCAAGAGACCCAGTACTTC
CASSPSDQGGQETQYF
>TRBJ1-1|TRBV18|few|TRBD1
TGTGCCAGCTCACTCCGACAGGGGATCAGGACTGAAGCTTTCTTT
CASSLRQGIRTEAFF
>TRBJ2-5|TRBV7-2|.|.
TGTGCCAGCAGCTTAGGTAGGAAGACCCAGTACTTC
CASSLGRKTQYF
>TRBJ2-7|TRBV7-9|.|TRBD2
TGTGCCAGCAGCCGATTAGCGGGGGGCCGATACGAGCAGTACTTC
CASSRLAGGRYEQYF
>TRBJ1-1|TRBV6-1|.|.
TGTGCCAGCCAGAAGACAGAGAACACTGAAGCTTTCTTT
CASQKTENTEAFF
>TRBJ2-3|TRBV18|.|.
TGTGCCAGCTCACCGGCGGTCACAGATACGCAGTATTTT
CASSPAVTDTQYF
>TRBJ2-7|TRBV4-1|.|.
TGCGCCAGCAGCCACGAACAGGGCTACGAGCAGTACTTC
CASSHEQGYEQYF
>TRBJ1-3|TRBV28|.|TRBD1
TGTGCCAGCAGTCCACGACAGGGGCGCGCTGGAAACACCATATATTTT
CASSPRQGRAGNTIYF
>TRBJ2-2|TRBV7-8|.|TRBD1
TGTGCCAGCAGCGCAAACAGGGGGCGGAGCACCGGGGAGCTGTTTTTT
CASSANRGRSTGELFF
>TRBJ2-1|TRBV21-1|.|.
TGTGCCAGCAGCAAAGTAGGGACTAGCGGGGGGGCCAGCGGGAATGAGCAGTTCTTC
CASSKVGTSGGASGNEQFF
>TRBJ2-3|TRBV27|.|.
TGTGCCAGCAGTTTAACCCGGACCCCCACAGATACGCAGTATTTT
CASSLTRTPTDTQYF
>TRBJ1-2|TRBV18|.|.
TGTGCCAGCTCACATCTCGCGACAAGAGGGTTCTATGGCTACACCTTC
CASSHLATRGFYGYTF